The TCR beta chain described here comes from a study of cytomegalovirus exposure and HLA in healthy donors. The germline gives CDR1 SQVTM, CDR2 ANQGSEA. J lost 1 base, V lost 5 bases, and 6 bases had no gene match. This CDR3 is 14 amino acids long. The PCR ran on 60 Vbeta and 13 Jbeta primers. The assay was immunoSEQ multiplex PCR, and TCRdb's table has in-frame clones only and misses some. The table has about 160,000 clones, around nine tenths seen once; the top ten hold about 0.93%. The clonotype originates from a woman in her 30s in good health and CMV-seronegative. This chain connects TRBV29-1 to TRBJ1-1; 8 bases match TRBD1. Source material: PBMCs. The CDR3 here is CSVRQGAANTEAFF. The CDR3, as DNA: TGCAGCGTTCGGCAGGGGGCAGCGAACACTGAAGCTTTCTTT.